Reported below is one TCR beta chain. Antigen unknown. The CDR3 runs 14 residues. Trimming left V 6 bases short and J 2 bases short, with 16 bases between. Germline values: CDR1 SQVTM, CDR2 ANQGSEA. This specimen comes from a study of CD8 T cells in Susac syndrome. Study results and caveats: The study recognized that the number of individuals in its TCR sequencing and HLA analysis was relatively small.

Reverse transcription of about 0.5 to 1 ug RNA used random hexamers. The authors amplified TCR beta CDR3 across 54 Vbeta and 13 Jbeta using immunoSEQ multiplex PCR. TCRdb re-analysed the immunoSEQ multiplex PCR reads in MiXCR, keeping a single row per CDR3 protein. The table records 150,000 or so distinct CDR3 sequences, less than 97% of them present only once. TCR beta sequencing was performed on blood CD8+ and CD4+ T cells. FACS enriched CD8+ TEMRA cells, while bulk CD8+ and CD4+ were negatively isolated. The rearrangement uses TRBV29-1 and TRBJ1-1, with a possible D match to TRBD1 (5 bases). This TCR was sampled from a human donor with multiple sclerosis. The source material was CD8+ T cells from PBMCs. The DNA of the CDR3 is TGCAGCGTAGACGTTACAGGACCAAACACTGAAGCTTTCTTT. Its translation: CSVDVTGPNTEAFF.